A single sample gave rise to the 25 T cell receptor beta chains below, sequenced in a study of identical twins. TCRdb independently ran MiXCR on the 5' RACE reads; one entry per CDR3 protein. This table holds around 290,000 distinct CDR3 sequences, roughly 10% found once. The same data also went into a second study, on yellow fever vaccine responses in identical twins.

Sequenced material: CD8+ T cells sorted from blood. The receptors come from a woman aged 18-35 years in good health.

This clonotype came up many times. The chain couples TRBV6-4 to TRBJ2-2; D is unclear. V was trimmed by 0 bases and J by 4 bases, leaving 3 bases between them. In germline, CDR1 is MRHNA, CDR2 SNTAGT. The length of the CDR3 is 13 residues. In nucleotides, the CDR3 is TGTGCCAGCAGTGACTCTAGCACCGGGGAGCTGTTTTTT. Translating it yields CASSDSSTGELFF.

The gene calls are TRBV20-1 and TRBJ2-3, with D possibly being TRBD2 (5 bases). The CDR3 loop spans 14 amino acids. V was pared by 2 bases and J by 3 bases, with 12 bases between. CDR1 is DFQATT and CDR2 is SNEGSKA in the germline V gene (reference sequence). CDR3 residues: CSARMVASTDTQYF. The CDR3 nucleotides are TGCAGTGCTAGAATGGTAGCGAGTACAGATACGCAGTATTTT.

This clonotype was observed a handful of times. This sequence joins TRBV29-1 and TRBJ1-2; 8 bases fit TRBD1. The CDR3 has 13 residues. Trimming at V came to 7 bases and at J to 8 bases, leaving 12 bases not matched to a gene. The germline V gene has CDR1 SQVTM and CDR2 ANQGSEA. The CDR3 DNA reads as TGCAGCGGAATCGGACAGGGTAGAGAGGGCTACACCTTC. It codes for CSGIGQGREGYTF.

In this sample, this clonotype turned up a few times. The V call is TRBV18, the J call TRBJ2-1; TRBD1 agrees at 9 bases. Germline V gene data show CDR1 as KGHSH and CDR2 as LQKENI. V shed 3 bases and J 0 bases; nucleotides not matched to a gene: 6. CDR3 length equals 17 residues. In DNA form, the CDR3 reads TGTGCCAGCTCACCCCCGGGACAGGGAAGCTCCTACAATGAGCAGTTCTTC. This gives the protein CASSPPGQGSSYNEQFF.

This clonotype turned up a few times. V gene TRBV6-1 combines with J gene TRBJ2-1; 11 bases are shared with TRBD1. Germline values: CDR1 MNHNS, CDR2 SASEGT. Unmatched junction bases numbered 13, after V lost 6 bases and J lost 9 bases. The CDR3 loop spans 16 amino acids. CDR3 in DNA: TGTGCCAGCAGGAGGGACAGGGGGTATGGAAACACTGAGCAGTTCTTC. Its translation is CASRRDRGYGNTEQFF.

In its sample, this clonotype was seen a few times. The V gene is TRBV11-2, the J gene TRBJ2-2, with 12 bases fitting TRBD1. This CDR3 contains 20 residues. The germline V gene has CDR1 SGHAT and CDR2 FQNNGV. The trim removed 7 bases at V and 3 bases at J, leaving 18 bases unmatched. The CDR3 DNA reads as TGTGCCAGCACCACAGGGGGGGACAGGGGGCCCCAAAATTACACCGGGGAGCTGTTTTTT. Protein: CASTTGGDRGPQNYTGELFF.

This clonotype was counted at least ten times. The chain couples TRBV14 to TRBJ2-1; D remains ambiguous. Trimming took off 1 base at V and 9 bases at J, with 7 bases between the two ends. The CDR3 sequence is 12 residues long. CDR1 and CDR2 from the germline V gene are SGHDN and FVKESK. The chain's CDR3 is CASSQGKAEQFF. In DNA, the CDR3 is TGTGCCAGCAGCCAAGGAAAGGCTGAGCAGTTCTTC.

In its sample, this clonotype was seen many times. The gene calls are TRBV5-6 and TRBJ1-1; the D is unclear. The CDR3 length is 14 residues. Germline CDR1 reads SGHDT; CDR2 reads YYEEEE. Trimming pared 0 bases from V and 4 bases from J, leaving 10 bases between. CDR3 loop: CASSLAVVRTEAFF. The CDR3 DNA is TGTGCCAGCAGCTTGGCCGTCGTGCGCACTGAAGCTTTCTTT.

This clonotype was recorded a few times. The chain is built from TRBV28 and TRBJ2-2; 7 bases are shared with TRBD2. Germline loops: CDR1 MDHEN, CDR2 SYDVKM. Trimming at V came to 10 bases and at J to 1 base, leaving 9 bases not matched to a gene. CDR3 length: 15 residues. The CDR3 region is CATIASGGNTGELFF. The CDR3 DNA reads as TGTGCCACCATCGCCTCGGGAGGGAACACCGGGGAGCTGTTTTTT.

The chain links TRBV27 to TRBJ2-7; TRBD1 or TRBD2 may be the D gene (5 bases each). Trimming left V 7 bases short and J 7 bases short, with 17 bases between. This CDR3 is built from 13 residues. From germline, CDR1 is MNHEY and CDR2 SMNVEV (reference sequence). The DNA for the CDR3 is TGTGCCAGCAAGGGACGTCACCCCCTAGAGCAGTACTTC. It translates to CASKGRHPLEQYF.

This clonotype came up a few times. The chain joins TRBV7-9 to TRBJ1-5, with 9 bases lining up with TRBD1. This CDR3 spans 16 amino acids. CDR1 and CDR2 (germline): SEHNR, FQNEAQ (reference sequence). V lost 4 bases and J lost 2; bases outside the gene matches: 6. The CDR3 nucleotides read TGTGCCAGCAGCTCATGGGACAGGGAGGGCAATCAGCCCCAGCATTTT. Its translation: CASSSWDREGNQPQHF.

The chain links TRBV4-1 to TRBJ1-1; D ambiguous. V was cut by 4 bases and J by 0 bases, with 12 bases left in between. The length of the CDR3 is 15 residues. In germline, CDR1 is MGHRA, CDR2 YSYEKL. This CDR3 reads CASSRLDSMNTEAFF. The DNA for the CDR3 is TGCGCCAGCAGCCGCTTAGACTCAATGAACACTGAAGCTTTCTTT.

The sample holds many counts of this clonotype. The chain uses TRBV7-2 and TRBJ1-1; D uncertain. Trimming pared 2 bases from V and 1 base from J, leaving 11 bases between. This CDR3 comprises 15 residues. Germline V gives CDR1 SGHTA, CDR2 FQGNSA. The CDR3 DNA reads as TGTGCCAGCAGCTTAATCAGCCAGGAGAACACTGAAGCTTTCTTT. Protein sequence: CASSLISQENTEAFF.

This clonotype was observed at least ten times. CDR3 region: CASSPLAGGGYNEQFF. In DNA, the CDR3 is TGTGCCAGCAGCCCACTAGCGGGGGGGGGCTACAATGAGCAGTTCTTC. The chain has TRBV9 and TRBJ2-1; TRBD2 matches 13 bases. The CDR3 extends over 16 amino acids. Germline CDR1 is SGDLS and CDR2 is YYNGEE. The ends lost 4 bases at V and 3 bases at J; junction bases unmatched: 4.

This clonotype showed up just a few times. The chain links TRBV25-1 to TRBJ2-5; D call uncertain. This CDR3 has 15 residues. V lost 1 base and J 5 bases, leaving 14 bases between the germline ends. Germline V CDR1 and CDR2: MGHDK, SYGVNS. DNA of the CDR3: TGTGCCAGCAGTGAATCGTTGGGTGGGTCGGAGACCCAGTACTTC. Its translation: CASSESLGGSETQYF. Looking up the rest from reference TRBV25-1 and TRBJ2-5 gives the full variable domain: EADIYQTPRYLVIGTGKKITLECSQTMGHDKMYWYQQDPGMELHLIHYSYGVNSTEKGDLSSESTVSRIRTEHFPLTLESARPSHTSQYLCASSESLGGSETQYFGPGTRLLVL.

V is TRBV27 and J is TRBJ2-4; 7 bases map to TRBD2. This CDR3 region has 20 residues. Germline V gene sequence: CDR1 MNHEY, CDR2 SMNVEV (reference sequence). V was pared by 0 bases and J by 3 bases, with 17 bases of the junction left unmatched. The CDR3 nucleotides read TGTGCCAGCAGTTTATCGTTTCTTGGACTAGATTTGGTAGGCAAAAACATTCAGTACTTC. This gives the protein CASSLSFLGLDLVGKNIQYF.

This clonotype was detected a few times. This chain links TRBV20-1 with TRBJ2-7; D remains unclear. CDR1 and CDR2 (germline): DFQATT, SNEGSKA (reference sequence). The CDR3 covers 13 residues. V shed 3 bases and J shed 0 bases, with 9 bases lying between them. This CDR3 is CSASPIDSYEQYF. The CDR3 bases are TGCAGTGCTAGTCCTATCGACTCCTACGAGCAGTACTTC.

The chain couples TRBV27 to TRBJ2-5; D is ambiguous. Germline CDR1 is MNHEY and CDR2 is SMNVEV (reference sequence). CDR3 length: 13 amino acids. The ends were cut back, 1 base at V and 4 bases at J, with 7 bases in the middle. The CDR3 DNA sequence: TGTGCCAGCAGTTTATTAGTGGGAGAGACCCAGTACTTC. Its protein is CASSLLVGETQYF.

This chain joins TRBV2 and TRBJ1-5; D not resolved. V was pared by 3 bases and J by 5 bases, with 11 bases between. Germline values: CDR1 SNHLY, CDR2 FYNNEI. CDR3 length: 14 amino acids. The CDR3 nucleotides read TGTGCCAGCAGTGACAGCTCGTACGATCAGCCCCAGCATTTT. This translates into CASSDSSYDQPQHF.

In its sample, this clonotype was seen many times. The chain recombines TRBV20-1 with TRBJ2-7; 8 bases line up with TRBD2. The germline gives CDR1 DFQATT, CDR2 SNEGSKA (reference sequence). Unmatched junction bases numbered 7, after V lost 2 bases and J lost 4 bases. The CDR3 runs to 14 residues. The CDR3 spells CSARLLLAAYEQYF. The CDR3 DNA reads TGCAGTGCTAGACTTCTACTAGCGGCATACGAGCAGTACTTC.

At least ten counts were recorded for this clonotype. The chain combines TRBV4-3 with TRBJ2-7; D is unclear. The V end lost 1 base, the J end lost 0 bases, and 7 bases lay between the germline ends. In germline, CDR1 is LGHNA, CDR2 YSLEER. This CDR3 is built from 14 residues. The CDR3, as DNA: TGCGCCAGCAGCCAAGTCGGCCTCTCCTACGAGCAGTACTTC. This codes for CASSQVGLSYEQYF.

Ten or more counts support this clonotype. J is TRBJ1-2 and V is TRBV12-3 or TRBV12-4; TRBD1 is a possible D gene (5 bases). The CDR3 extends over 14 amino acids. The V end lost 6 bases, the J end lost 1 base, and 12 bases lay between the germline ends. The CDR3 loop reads CASRTGTDNYGYTF. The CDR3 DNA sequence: TGTGCCAGCAGAACCGGGACCGATAACTATGGCTACACCTTC.

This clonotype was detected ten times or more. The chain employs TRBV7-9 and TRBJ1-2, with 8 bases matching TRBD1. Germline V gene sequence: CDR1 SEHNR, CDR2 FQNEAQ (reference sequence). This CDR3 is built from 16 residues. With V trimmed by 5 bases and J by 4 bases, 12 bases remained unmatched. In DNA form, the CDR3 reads TGTGCCAGCAGCACCCGACCAGGACAGGGAGGCTATGGCTACACCTTC. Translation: CASSTRPGQGGYGYTF.

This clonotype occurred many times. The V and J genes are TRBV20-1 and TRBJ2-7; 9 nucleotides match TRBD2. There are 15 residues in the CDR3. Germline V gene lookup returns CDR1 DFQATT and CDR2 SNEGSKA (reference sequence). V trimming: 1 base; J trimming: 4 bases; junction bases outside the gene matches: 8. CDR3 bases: TGCAGTGCTAGAGGCGCTAGCGGGATTATTTACGAGCAGTACTTC. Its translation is CSARGASGIIYEQYF.

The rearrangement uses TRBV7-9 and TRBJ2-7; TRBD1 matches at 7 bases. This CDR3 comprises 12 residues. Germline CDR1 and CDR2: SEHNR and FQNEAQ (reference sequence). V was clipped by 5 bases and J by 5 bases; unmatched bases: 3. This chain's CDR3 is CASSQTGNEQYF. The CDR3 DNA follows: TGTGCCAGCAGCCAGACAGGGAACGAGCAGTACTTC.